This T cell receptor (beta chain) was captured by sequencing in a study of regulatory T cells in long-lasting Graves disease. Both iRepertoire HTBI primers and Arm-PCR of CDR3 regions were used to build the TCR beta libraries. Using its own MiXCR run on the multiplex PCR reads, TCRdb lists one record per CDR3 protein. The sample carries about 440,000 distinct CDR3 sequences, about 16% recorded once. This clonotype was picked up many times. The antigen is undetermined. Specified time point: newly diagnosed GD, antithyroid drugs for less than 3 months. The TCR library was made from RNA that had been extracted from PBMCs in TRIzol. The study, taken as a whole, reports: Among samples with persistent disease, TRBV28, TRBJ1-2 and TRBJ2-5 were favored.

V lost 8 bases to trimming and J lost 2 bases; unmatched junction nucleotides: 3. Germline V gives CDR1 SNHLY, CDR2 FYNNEI. This CDR3 is built from 13 residues. The sample was also linked to a second study, of T cells in Graves' hyperthyroidism and ophthalmopathy. That report notes: TCR CDR3 regions were first amplified by RT-PCR with HTBI primers.

The V call is TRBV2, the J call TRBJ1-5; 7 positions agree with TRBD1. The TCR was taken from a woman aged 18-29 years with Graves disease. The sequencing used peripheral blood mononuclear cells (PBMCs), collected at new diagnosis, from a patient treated with antithyroid drugs. Written as DNA, the CDR3 is TGTGCCAGCCAAGGACAGGGCAATCAGCCCCAGCATTTT. As protein: CASQGQGNQPQHF.